The 26 T cell receptor beta chains given below trace back to one sample, sequenced in a study of cytomegalovirus exposure and HLA in healthy donors. Here immunoSEQ multiplex PCR was the method, and the copy in TCRdb shows in-frame clones only, minus some. The sample records a few hundred thousand clones, just over 85% being singletons. Material for sequencing was PBMCs. These receptors were taken from a woman under 30 in good health and CMV-seronegative.

The rearrangement uses TRBV20-1 and TRBJ1-1; D remains unclear. The germline V gene has CDR1 DFQATT and CDR2 SNEGSKA (reference sequence). CDR3 length equals 11 residues. The V end lost 3 bases, the J end lost 6 bases, and 8 bases lay between the germline ends. In DNA, the CDR3 is TGCAGTGCTAGTATCCGGGCTGAAGCTTTCTTT. Protein sequence: CSASIRAEAFF.

CDR3 sequence reads: CASSPGQGAAVTQYF. Written as DNA, the CDR3 is TGCGCCAGCAGCCCGGGACAGGGGGCTGCAGTTACGCAGTATTTT. This sequence joins TRBV5-1 and TRBJ2-3; the match to TRBD1 covers 12 bases. Germline CDR1 is SGHRS and CDR2 is YFSETQ. V was clipped by 4 bases and J by 8 bases; unmatched bases: 8. The CDR3 consists of 15 residues.

V usage is TRBV27 and J usage is TRBJ2-5, with 9 bases that match TRBD1. V shed 5 bases and J 5 bases; nucleotides not matched to a gene: 9. The length of the CDR3 is 15 residues. The V gene's germline CDR1 is MNHEY and CDR2 SMNVEV (reference sequence). The CDR3 is CASSPGTGMSETQYF. The CDR3 DNA reads TGTGCCAGCAGTCCCGGGACAGGGATGAGCGAGACCCAGTACTTC.

The genes are TRBV4-3 and TRBJ2-7, with D possibly TRBD2 on 6 matching bases. V lost 0 bases to trimming and J lost 3 bases, with 12 bases between them. This CDR3 contains 15 residues. Germline V gives CDR1 LGHNA, CDR2 YSLEER. CDR3 DNA: TGCGCCAGCAGCCAAGATTCGGAGGGAATCTACGAGCAGTACTTC. Amino acids: CASSQDSEGIYEQYF.

This clone has more than one count but fewer than ten. The chain recombines TRBV7-8 with TRBJ2-7; D gene uncertain. The CDR3 contains 13 residues. V was clipped by 1 base and J by 2 bases, with 6 bases between them. Germline V gives CDR1 SGHVS, CDR2 FQNEAQ. CDR3 region: CASSLGGTYEQYF. The CDR3 DNA sequence: TGTGCCAGCAGCTTAGGAGGCACCTACGAGCAGTACTTC.

This chain joins TRBV7-8 and TRBJ2-3; 9 bases match TRBD2. The CDR3 length is 13 residues. V trimming: 7 bases; J trimming: 1 base; junction bases outside the gene matches: 0. The germline V gene encodes CDR1 SGHVS and CDR2 FQNEAQ. The DNA of the CDR3 is TGTGCCAGCATAGCGGGGGGCACAGATACGCAGTATTTT. Translated, it gives CASIAGGTDTQYF.

CDR3 protein: CSVVLDRANTEAFF. The CDR3 region has the DNA TGCAGCGTTGTTTTAGACAGGGCGAACACTGAAGCTTTCTTT. This chain connects TRBV29-1 to TRBJ1-1; 7 positions agree with TRBD1. The CDR3 runs 14 residues. CDR1 SQVTM and CDR2 ANQGSEA come from the germline V gene. The V and J ends lost 4 bases and 1 base, in that order; junction bases with no gene match: 6.

The chain is built from TRBV7-9 and TRBJ2-7; D is unresolved. The CDR3 extends over 13 amino acids. Germline-derived CDR1 and CDR2 are SEHNR and FQNEAQ (reference sequence). Trimming removed 0 bases at V and 3 bases at J, with 6 bases between. The CDR3 spells CASSLAAFYEQYF. In nucleotides, the CDR3 is TGTGCCAGCAGCTTAGCCGCGTTCTACGAGCAGTACTTC.

This rearrangement joins TRBV28 to TRBJ1-5; tentative D call: TRBD1 (6 bases). Germline V CDR1 and CDR2: MDHEN, SYDVKM. The CDR3 is 14 amino acids. Trimming shortened V by 2 bases and J by 6 bases, and 11 bases separated the two germline ends. In nucleotides, the CDR3 is TGTGCCAGCAGTTTAGGGGGCGGCGGTCAGCCCCAGCATTTT. Its protein product is CASSLGGGGQPQHF. The full variable domain, completed using reference TRBV28 and TRBJ1-5, is DVKVTQSSRYLVKRTGEKVFLECVQDMDHENMFWYRQDPGLGLRLIYFSYDVKMKEKGDIPEGYSVSREKKERFSLILESASTNQTSMYLCASSLGGGGQPQHFGDGTRLSIL.

This clone is a singleton in its sample. This sample includes further DNA sequences coding for the same CDR3. CDR3 sequence reads: CASSLAGGRETQYF. The CDR3 nucleotides read TGCGCCAGCAGCTTAGCGGGAGGAAGAGAGACCCAGTACTTC. The gene calls are TRBV5-1 and TRBJ2-5; 9 bases align to TRBD2. The length of the CDR3 is 14 residues. Germline loops: CDR1 SGHRS, CDR2 YFSETQ. V gave up 2 bases and J gave up 4 bases; unmatched junction bases: 3.

The chain carries TRBV20-1 and TRBJ1-1, with D tentatively TRBD1 (6 bases). CDR3 length: 11 amino acids. Trimming left V 5 bases short and J 5 bases short, with 9 bases between. Germline CDR1 reads DFQATT; CDR2 reads SNEGSKA (reference sequence). The CDR3 DNA follows: TGCAGTGCTCCAGGGGAGACTGAAGCTTTCTTT. Translation: CSAPGETEAFF.

The J gene is TRBJ2-1, the V gene TRBV5-4; 9 bases are a match to TRBD2. J was trimmed by 3 bases and V by 2 bases; bases with no gene match: 3. The CDR3 is made up of 15 amino acids. Germline CDR1 reads SGHNT; CDR2 reads YYREEE (reference sequence). CDR3 nucleotide sequence: TGTGCCAGCAGCTTCCGACTAGCGGACTACAATGAGCAGTTCTTC. Protein sequence: CASSFRLADYNEQFF.

The CDR3 DNA reads as TGTGCCAGCAGTTCGTGGACAGGGAAGAACACTGAAGCTTTCTTT. It encodes CASSSWTGKNTEAFF. The genes are TRBV6-5 and TRBJ1-1; 8 bases align to TRBD1. The V gene end was trimmed by 4 bases and the J gene end by 1 base; junction bases not matched to a gene: 5. Looked up from germline, CDR1 is MNHEY and CDR2 is SVGAGI. CDR3 length equals 15 residues.

The chain carries TRBV19 and TRBJ2-7, with unresolved D. Germline CDR1 reads LNHDA; CDR2 reads SQIVND (reference sequence). V lost 7 bases to trimming and J lost 0 bases, with 10 bases between them. The CDR3 runs 13 residues. The CDR3 nucleotides are TGTGCCAGTAATGTGACAAGCTCCTACGAGCAGTACTTC. It codes for CASNVTSSYEQYF.

The chain joins TRBV5-6 to TRBJ2-7, with D perhaps matching TRBD2 (5 bases). The CDR3 is 13 residues long. The ends were cut back, 4 bases at V and 2 bases at J, with 10 bases in the middle. Looked up from germline, CDR1 is SGHDT and CDR2 is YYEEEE. CDR3 bases: TGTGCCAGCAGCGCCACCGGGACCTACGAGCAGTACTTC. Translation gives CASSATGTYEQYF.

The rearrangement joins TRBV2 to TRBJ1-2; D is undetermined. The CDR3 spans 14 residues. V lost 5 bases and J lost 1, with 11 bases in between. Germline values: CDR1 SNHLY, CDR2 FYNNEI. This chain's CDR3 is CASSLGRLNYGYTF. The DNA for the CDR3 is TGTGCCAGCAGTTTGGGCCGGCTTAACTATGGCTACACCTTC.

The chain couples TRBV11-3 to TRBJ2-5; 7 bases are a match to TRBD1. Trimming took 5 bases from V and 2 from J; bases not matched to a gene: 2. Per germline, CDR1 SGHNT and CDR2 YENEEA. This CDR3 contains 13 residues. CDR3 bases: TGTGCCAGCAGCCGGGACAGTCAAGAGACCCAGTACTTC. It translates to CASSRDSQETQYF.

The chain recombines TRBV2 with TRBJ1-1, with D possibly matching TRBD1 (5 bases). Germline V gene lookup returns CDR1 SNHLY and CDR2 FYNNEI. The CDR3 has 14 amino acids. The V and J ends lost 5 bases and 1 base respectively, with 11 bases between them. In DNA form, the CDR3 reads TGTGCCAGCAGTAGACAGCTGGGGAACACTGAAGCTTTCTTT. Protein sequence: CASSRQLGNTEAFF.

The chain carries TRBV5-4 and TRBJ2-2, with 7 bases identical to TRBD2. Germline CDR1 reads SGHNT; CDR2 reads YYREEE (reference sequence). J gave up 5 bases and V 0 bases, and 13 bases lay outside the gene matches. This CDR3 comprises 18 residues. The CDR3 protein is CASSLGPSSGGRTGELFF. DNA for the CDR3: TGTGCCAGCAGCTTGGGACCCTCTAGCGGTGGGAGGACCGGGGAGCTGTTTTTT.

Comment on this clone: Other nucleotide sequences from this sample produce the same CDR3. The V gene is TRBV27, the J gene TRBJ2-7; TRBD1 might be the D (5 bases). CDR3 length: 16 amino acids. V shed 3 bases and J shed 0 bases, with 15 bases lying between them. Germline V gives CDR1 MNHEY, CDR2 SMNVEV (reference sequence). The CDR3 reads CASSLARGNPSYEQYF. In DNA form, the CDR3 reads TGTGCCAGCAGTTTGGCAAGGGGAAACCCCTCCTACGAGCAGTACTTC.

J is TRBJ2-3 and V is TRBV28, with 9 bases lining up with TRBD2. The CDR3 covers 15 residues. The J segment lost 1 base and the V segment lost 2 bases, leaving 1 base of the junction unmatched. In germline, CDR1 is MDHEN, CDR2 SYDVKM. In DNA, the CDR3 is TGTGCCAGCAGTTTAAGGACTAGCGGCACAGATACGCAGTATTTT. Protein: CASSLRTSGTDTQYF.

This clone was recorded once. The rearrangement links TRBV6-5 to TRBJ1-4, with a weak D call TRBD1 (5 bases). Germline lookup yields CDR1 MNHEY and CDR2 SVGAGI. With 7 bases removed from V and 4 bases from J, the gap between germline ends came to 10 bases. The CDR3 spans 13 residues. The CDR3 loop reads CASTGGVNEKLFF. CDR3 nucleotide sequence: TGTGCCAGCACTGGGGGGGTTAATGAAAAACTGTTTTTT.

The J gene is TRBJ2-7, the V gene TRBV6-6; weak D call: TRBD1 (6 bases). V was shortened by 2 bases and J by 2 bases, with 16 bases between the two germline ends. Germline-derived CDR1 and CDR2 are MNHNY and SVGAGI (reference sequence). The CDR3 spans 16 residues. The CDR3 loop reads CASSYHREEGAYEQYF. DNA of the CDR3: TGTGCCAGCAGTTACCACAGGGAAGAAGGGGCCTACGAGCAGTACTTC.

The table lists this clone with a few counts. V gene TRBV7-3 combines with J gene TRBJ2-2; tentatively, D is TRBD1 (5 bases). V lost 6 bases, J lost 3 bases, and 11 bases lay in between. The length of the CDR3 is 14 residues. The germline V gene encodes CDR1 SGHTA and CDR2 FQGTGA. CDR3: CASSSSGHTGELFF. CDR3 nucleotide sequence: TGTGCCAGCAGTTCGTCAGGGCACACCGGGGAGCTGTTTTTT. Full variable domain (remainder filled in from reference TRBV7-3 and TRBJ2-2): GAGVSQTPSNKVTEKGKYVELRCDPISGHTALYWYRQSLGQGPEFLIYFQGTGAADDSGLPNDRFFAVRPEGSVSTLKIQRTERGDSAVYLCASSSSGHTGELFFGEGSRLTVL.

This chain connects TRBV4-1 to TRBJ1-5, with no clear D. The CDR3 sequence is 16 residues long. Trimming left V 0 bases short and J 8 bases short, with 17 bases between. The germline V gene has CDR1 MGHRA and CDR2 YSYEKL. CDR3 loop: CASSQDRASGLEPQHF. Here the CDR3 DNA reads TGCGCCAGCAGCCAAGATCGGGCCAGTGGACTGGAGCCCCAGCATTTT.

This chain links TRBV5-5 with TRBJ2-7, with TRBD1 matching 7 bases. The J segment lost 1 base and the V segment lost 3 bases, leaving 4 bases of the junction unmatched. The CDR3 has 14 amino acids. Germline V CDR1 and CDR2: SGHKS, YYEKEE (reference sequence). The CDR3, as DNA: TGTGCCAGCAGCTGGGGGACAGCTTCCTACGAGCAGTACTTC. It yields the protein CASSWGTASYEQYF.